This TCR beta chain came from a study of untreated major depressive disorder. V was trimmed by 4 bases and J by 3 bases, leaving 11 bases between them. The CDR3 consists of 13 residues. The germline V gene encodes CDR1 SGDLS and CDR2 YYNGEE. About this clone: Its cognate antigen is unknown.

Using immunoSEQ multiplex PCR, the repertoire was profiled, and TCRdb retains in-frame clones only, with some absent. Counted here are approximately 13,000 clones, around nine tenths occurring once; the ten biggest clones make up 1.5% to 2%. Study-wide findings and caveats: The small study sample limits how generally findings apply. CD4+ T cells from depressed patients used TRBV05-01 (Vbeta 5.1) more often than controls.

Each depressed patient was pairwise matched to a non-depressed control for sex, age, current smoking status and body mass index. Participants were all of European descent. About 95% CD4+ purity was typical by flow cytometry. The rearrangement joins TRBV9 to TRBJ2-7, with D tentatively TRBD1 (6 bases). The material sequenced was CD4+ T cells from PBMCs. The origin of this receptor is a woman in her twenties or thirties with major depressive disorder. The chain's CDR3 is CASSSSTGYEQYF. In DNA, the CDR3 is TGTGCCAGCAGCTCTTCGACAGGCTACGAGCAGTACTTC.